A single sample gave rise to the 4 T cell receptor beta chains below, sequenced in a study of cytomegalovirus exposure and HLA in healthy donors. The PCR was carried out with 60 Vbeta primers and 13 Jbeta primers. The table came from immunoSEQ multiplex PCR; TCRdb's copy has only in-frame clones and leaves some out. The sample shows over 120,000 clones, 80% of them seen only once. Sequencing was done on a sample of PBMCs. The receptors stem from a man aged 35 to 55 in good health and CMV-seronegative.

This rearrangement joins TRBV7-8 to TRBJ2-7; the D is unclear. Germline-derived CDR1 and CDR2 are SGHVS and FQNEAQ. Trimming took off 1 base at V and 2 bases at J, with 12 bases between the two ends. The CDR3 is 15 amino acids. The CDR3 protein is CASSLESHTTYEQYF. For the CDR3, the DNA is TGTGCCAGCAGCTTAGAGTCTCACACCACCTACGAGCAGTACTTC.

This clone has a handful of counts. The chain is built from TRBV19 and TRBJ1-1; D is possibly TRBD1 (6 bases). Trimming removed 7 bases from V and 2 bases from J, with 14 bases in between. Germline V gene data show CDR1 as LNHDA and CDR2 as SQIVND (reference sequence). CDR3 size: 14 residues. CDR3: CASITGGHNTEAFF. The CDR3 DNA is TGTGCCAGTATCACGGGGGGCCATAACACTGAAGCTTTCTTT.

For the CDR3, the DNA is TGCGCCAGCAGCCAACCCCGCGCCGCTAGCTCCTACGAGCAGTACTTC. This sequence encodes CASSQPRAASSYEQYF. The chain employs TRBV4-1 and TRBJ2-7; no firm D call. Per germline, CDR1 MGHRA and CDR2 YSYEKL. Between the trimmed V and J ends, which lost 2 bases and 0 bases, there was a span of 14 bases. The CDR3 totals 16 residues.

This clone was detected once. The genes are TRBV4-1 and TRBJ2-2; TRBD1 agrees at 12 bases. Germline CDR1 MGHRA, CDR2 YSYEKL. There are 17 residues in the CDR3. With 3 bases clipped from V and 7 bases from J, the junction kept 9 bases outside the gene matches. The CDR3 DNA follows: TGCGCCAGCAGCCAGGACAGGGACAGGGGGCTGGGCGGGGAGCTGTTTTTT. It encodes CASSQDRDRGLGGELFF.